This T cell receptor (beta chain) appears in the sequencing data of a study of response to subunit inactivated influenza vaccine. The sample holds a few counts of this clonotype. TCRdb re-called the RT-PCR reads through MiXCR, storing one row per CDR3 protein. The repertoire holds about 570,000 distinct CDR3 sequences, with about 10% as singletons. CDR1 is MNHEY, CDR2 SMNVEV, per germline (reference sequence). V lost 2 bases and J lost 2; bases outside the gene matches: 8. The CDR3 covers 16 residues. These data were also reused for a study on T cells expressing NK-cell markers. From that paper: For TCR beta, cDNA was produced by 5'RACE template switching with UMIs.

The TCR sequence derives from a man over 45 who received an inactivated influenza vaccine. The starting material was PBMCs from blood, obtained on the day of vaccination. This sequence joins TRBV27 and TRBJ2-7, with 8 bases that match TRBD2. CDR3 nucleotides: TGTGCCAGCAGTTTAGTCGCGGGAGGCAGCACCTACGAGCAGTACTTC. Residues: CASSLVAGGSTYEQYF.